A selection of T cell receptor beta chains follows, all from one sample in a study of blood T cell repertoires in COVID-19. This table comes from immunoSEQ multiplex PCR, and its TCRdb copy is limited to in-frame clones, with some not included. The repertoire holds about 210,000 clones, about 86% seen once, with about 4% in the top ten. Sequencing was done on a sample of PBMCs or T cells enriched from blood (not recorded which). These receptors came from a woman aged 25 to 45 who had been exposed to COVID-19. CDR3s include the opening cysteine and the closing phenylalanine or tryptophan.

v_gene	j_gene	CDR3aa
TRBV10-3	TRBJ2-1	CAISESTGGYNEQFF
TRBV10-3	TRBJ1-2	CAISGQRTDPMEGYTF
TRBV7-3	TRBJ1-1	CASSSDREDTEAFF
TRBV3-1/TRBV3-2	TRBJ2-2	CASSQRTGITGELFF
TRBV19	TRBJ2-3	CASSGDTDTQYF
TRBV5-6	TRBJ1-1	CASSSWGAGGMNTEAFF
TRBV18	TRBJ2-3	CASSPAPRGDTDTQYF
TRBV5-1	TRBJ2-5	CASSGRGQETQYF
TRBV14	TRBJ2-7	CASSHSPGQGFVLYEQYF
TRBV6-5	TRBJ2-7	CASSYSRISYEQYF
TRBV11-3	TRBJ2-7	CASSLLGQGAYEQYF
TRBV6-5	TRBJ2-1	CASSRGLEQFF
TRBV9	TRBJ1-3	CASSVSGFSGNTIYF
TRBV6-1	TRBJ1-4	CASSADTGQFVEKLFF
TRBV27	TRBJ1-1	CASSPPGQYTEAFF
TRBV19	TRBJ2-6	CASSISGNSGANVLTF
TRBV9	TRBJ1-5	CASSPGTGGFNQPQHF
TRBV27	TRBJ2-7	CASSLTGYYEQYF
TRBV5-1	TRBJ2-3	CASSWTGTYSTDTQYF
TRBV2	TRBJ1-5	CASRAGPLGNQPQHF
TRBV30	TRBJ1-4	CAWSVPLRGEKLFF
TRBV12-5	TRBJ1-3	CASGFLADRKYSGNTIYF
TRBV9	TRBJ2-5	CASSPMGPETQYF
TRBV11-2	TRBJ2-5	CASSLGGVETQYF
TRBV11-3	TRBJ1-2	CASSPRTGISGGYTF
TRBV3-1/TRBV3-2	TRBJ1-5	CASSQDGQVNQPQHF
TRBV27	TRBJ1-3	CASSLSRYSGNTIYF
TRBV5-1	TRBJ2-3	CASSLTDTQYF
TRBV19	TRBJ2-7	CASSMSRDRIYEQYF
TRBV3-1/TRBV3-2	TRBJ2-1	CASSRSGGAVNEQFF
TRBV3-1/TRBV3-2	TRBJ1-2	CASSPGQGLSGYTF
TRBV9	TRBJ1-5	CASSAAADQPQHF
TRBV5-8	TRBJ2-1	CASSLAGLITYNEQFF
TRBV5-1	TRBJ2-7	CASSKRGLADEQYF